This T cell receptor beta chain was sequenced in a study of blood T cells in healthy people across ages. Then a second PCR, running about 6 to 11 cycles, was carried out with a sample-barcoded 5' primer and a J-beta primer mix. Via MiXCR, TCRdb re-called the 5' RACE reads, giving one row per CDR3 protein. Here the sample spans about 1,600,000 distinct CDR3 sequences, 42% being singletons. The study isolated at least 6.5 million PBMCs from each sample. For this clonotype: Its cognate antigen is unknown.

There are 20 residues in the CDR3. The germline gives CDR1 MGHRA, CDR2 YSYEKL. Study outcomes and limitations: Long-lived donors exceeded aged donors in naive CD4+ cells and diversity.

This sequence originates from a woman aged 18-35 years in good health. The chain uses TRBV4-1 and TRBJ2-7; TRBD2 matches at 11 bases. With the DNA end fitting TRBJ2-4 better, the J assignment may be wrong. Sequenced material: blood. CDR3 sequence reads: CASSQDWAGVAGGNKNIQYF. The DNA of the CDR3 is TGCGCCAGCAGCCAAGATTGGGCGGGGGTAGCGGGGGGGAATAAAAACATTCAGTACTTC.